This T cell receptor (beta chain) was sequenced in a study of blood T cells in healthy people across ages. Study-wide results and caveats: Estimates based on one million T cells were treated as lower bounds.

Healthy Caucasian individuals from Russia aged about 6 to 90 served as donors. Total RNA, at least 5 micrograms per sample, came from PBMCs. A second PCR, run for roughly 6 to 11 cycles, used a sample-barcoded 5' primer plus a J-beta primer mix. TCRdb re-analysed the 5' RACE reads in MiXCR, keeping a single row per CDR3 protein. The sample records hundreds of thousands of distinct CDR3 sequences, approximately 60% being singletons. Worth noting for this clonotype: Its target is unknown.

V was trimmed by 4 bases and J by 5 bases, leaving 12 bases between them. CDR3 size: 14 residues. The sequenced material came from blood. The gene calls are TRBV12-3 or TRBV12-4 and TRBJ2-1, with D possibly TRBD2 on 6 matching bases. This TCR came from a man aged 40-55 years in good health. The CDR3 is CASSYSGPNNEQFF. The CDR3 DNA reads TGTGCCAGCAGTTATAGCGGACCAAACAATGAGCAGTTCTTC.